The clone carrying this TCR beta chain was detected a few times. PCR used 60 Vbeta primers and 13 Jbeta primers. Produced via immunoSEQ multiplex PCR; TCRdb's table is partial and in-frame only. The top ten hold 5% to 6.5% of the sample, which has 200,000 to 250,000 clones, roughly 82% seen once. This sample was included in a study of cytomegalovirus exposure and HLA in healthy donors. V was shortened by 2 bases and J by 2 bases, with 13 bases between the two germline ends. The CDR3 covers 16 residues. Germline-derived CDR1 and CDR2 are SGHVS and FQNEAQ. The specimen was PBMCs. The TCR was taken from a middle-aged woman in good health and CMV-seropositive. The chain uses TRBV7-8 and TRBJ1-3; D is undetermined. The CDR3 DNA is TGTGCCAGCAGCTTATCCAGAAGAGGGCCTGGAAACACCATATATTTT. This gives the protein CASSLSRRGPGNTIYF.